A selection of T cell receptor beta chains follows, all from one sample in a study of shared clonotypes between healthy human individuals. Generated by immunoSEQ multiplex PCR, the TCRdb table keeps only in-frame clones and is missing some. The sample holds around 2.5 million clones; roughly 93% are singletons and the top ten take 0.36%. Sequencing was done on a sample of naive CD4+ T cells from PBMCs. All receptors come from a man between 18 and 29 years old in good health. Some clones in this sample may be carry-over from other donors' samples. CDR3s leave out the opening cysteine and the closing phenylalanine or tryptophan. A clone size is listed for some rows: how often the clone was seen (once, few, many), or a class if it is expanded.

V	J	size	CDR3
TRBV10-3	TRBJ2-1	-	AISDGDEQF
TRBV11-2	TRBJ1-2	-	ASSLGVGGGGYT
TRBV6-1	TRBJ1-1	-	ASSWDGNTEAF
TRBV19	TRBJ2-7	once	ASSIIPRQGPHEQY
TRBV6-1	TRBJ1-5	-	ASSDQGDQPQH
TRBV7-2	TRBJ1-5	-	ASSLVGVGNQPQH
TRBV5-5	TRBJ2-3	-	ASSVGVQDTQY
TRBV7-2	TRBJ2-1	-	ASSPGTGWYNEQF
TRBV5-1	TRBJ2-7	-	ASSLGAASSYEQY
TRBV27	TRBJ2-4	once	ASSGQGRNIQY
TRBV29-1	TRBJ1-1	-	SVEGKAVNTEAF
TRBV19	TRBJ1-5	-	ASSTGGSISNQPQH
TRBV4-1	TRBJ2-1	-	ASSQDSLEHNEQF
TRBV4-1	TRBJ1-4	-	ASSQGWGSNEKLF
TRBV21-1	TRBJ2-7	-	ASSSGGRQGEH
TRBV9	TRBJ2-1	-	ASSVGDGRTYNEQF
TRBV5-6	TRBJ2-7	-	ASSLGQGASYEQY
TRBV27	TRBJ2-7	-	ASSLFLPPTSSYEQY
TRBV7-2	TRBJ2-7	-	ASSAQKGVGEQY
TRBV30	TRBJ2-1	once	AWSLQSSYNEQF
TRBV5-1	TRBJ2-5	-	ASPHRGGCGFGQETQY
TRBV12-1	TRBJ2-1	-	ASSSVAASSYNEQF